This passage covers 14 T cell receptor beta chains from one sample sequenced in a study of regulatory T cells in long-lasting Graves disease. Researchers made TCR beta libraries by using iRepertoire HTBI primers and running Arm-PCR on CDR3 regions. TCRdb called the multiplex PCR reads again in MiXCR, with one record for every CDR3 protein. The sample has approximately 400,000 distinct CDR3 sequences; around 16% are singletons. The time point is: newly diagnosed GD, antithyroid drugs for less than 3 months. There was RNA extracted from PBMCs, and the TCR library was made from it. The specimen was peripheral blood mononuclear cells (PBMCs), collected at new diagnosis, from a patient treated with antithyroid drugs. The receptors here all came from a female donor with Graves disease.

The DNA for the CDR3 is TGTGCCAGCAGTAAGCCGCCGGGACAGGGCGGGAGATTTGGAGAGACCCAGTACTTC. The encoded protein is CASSKPPGQGGRFGETQYF. The genes are TRBV6-1 and TRBJ2-5; 9 bases are a match to TRBD1. There are 19 residues in the CDR3. CDR1 and CDR2 from the germline V gene are MNHNS and SASEGT. Unmatched junction bases numbered 20, after V lost 5 bases and J lost 4 bases.

In this sample, this clonotype turned up many times. The rearrangement links TRBV11-2 to TRBJ1-1, with D possibly being TRBD1 (5 bases). The CDR3 sequence is 15 residues long. Germline V gives CDR1 SGHAT, CDR2 FQNNGV. Trimming took 4 bases from V and 3 from J, leaving 15 bases between them. CDR3 loop: CASSSPGGSDTEAFF. The CDR3 DNA reads TGTGCCAGCAGCTCACCTGGGGGTTCTGACACTGAAGCTTTCTTT.

This clonotype was counted at least ten times. The chain uses TRBV7-8 and TRBJ2-7; D is perhaps TRBD2 (6 bases). The length of the CDR3 is 17 residues. Germline values: CDR1 SGHVS, CDR2 FQNEAQ. The V and J ends lost 1 base and 0 bases respectively, with 16 bases between them. The CDR3 DNA is TGTGCCAGCAGCTTAGAATCCCGGAGGGTACACTCCTACGAGCAGTACTTC. Its protein product is CASSLESRRVHSYEQYF.

This clonotype was seen repeatedly, ten times or more. The gene calls are TRBV5-1 and TRBJ2-2; D remains ambiguous. Trimming shortened V by 0 bases and J by 4 bases, and 10 bases separated the two germline ends. The germline V gene has CDR1 SGHRS and CDR2 YFSETQ. This CDR3 region has 15 residues. The CDR3 coding sequence is TGCGCCAGCAGCTTGGAGCTTGGGTCCACCGGGGAGCTGTTTTTT. Amino acid sequence: CASSLELGSTGELFF.

The chain combines TRBV11-2 with TRBJ1-6; D gene unclear. CDR1 SGHAT and CDR2 FQNNGV come from the germline V gene. V lost 2 bases to trimming and J lost 5 bases, with 10 bases between them. The CDR3 is 15 amino acids. CDR3 protein: CASSLSRQDNSPLHF. The CDR3 nucleotides read TGTGCCAGCAGCTTAAGCCGGCAGGATAATTCACCCCTCCACTTT.

Of note for this clonotype: A far larger clone lies a single base away; this is likely a read error. The chain combines TRBV7-9 with TRBJ2-3; 7 bases align to TRBD2. V lost 4 bases to trimming and J lost 0 bases; unmatched junction nucleotides: 7. CDR1 and CDR2 (germline): SEHNR, FQNEAQ (reference sequence). This CDR3 region has 16 residues. The CDR3 spells CASSSFERDSTDTQYF. Here the CDR3 DNA reads TGTGCCAGCAGCTCATTCGAGCGGGACAGCACAGATACGCAGTATTTT.

The chain recombines TRBV7-9 with TRBJ1-1; D not certain. The V and J ends lost 1 base and 3 bases respectively, with 15 bases between them. The CDR3 consists of 16 residues. Germline CDR1 and CDR2: SEHNR and FQNEAQ (reference sequence). The CDR3 DNA reads TGTGCCAGCAGCTTAGGCGACCGGGTAAGGGACACTGAAGCTTTCTTT. Protein: CASSLGDRVRDTEAFF.

The rearrangement links TRBV10-3 to TRBJ1-6; 8 bases agree with TRBD1. The CDR3 spans 12 residues. Germline lookup yields CDR1 ENHRY and CDR2 SYGVKD. With 10 bases clipped from V and 7 bases from J, the junction kept 3 bases outside the gene matches. CDR3 amino acids: CATRTGNSPLHF. The CDR3, as DNA: TGTGCCACCCGGACAGGGAATTCACCCCTCCACTTT.

This clonotype has a count of ten or more. The rearrangement joins TRBV12-3 or TRBV12-4 to TRBJ1-2; 7 bases align to TRBD1. CDR3 length: 13 amino acids. The ends lost 8 bases at V and 6 bases at J; junction bases unmatched: 9. The CDR3 loop reads CASGQTGMNGYTF. As DNA, the CDR3 is TGTGCCAGCGGACAGACAGGGATGAATGGCTACACCTTC.

Ten or more counts support this clonotype. This chain links TRBV7-2 with TRBJ1-1; maybe TRBD1 (5 bases). This CDR3 contains 14 residues. V was shortened by 3 bases and J by 1 base, with 9 bases between the two germline ends. Germline values: CDR1 SGHTA, CDR2 FQGNSA. CDR3 nucleotide sequence: TGTGCCAGCAGCTTCGGACACTCGAACACTGAAGCTTTCTTT. Amino acids: CASSFGHSNTEAFF.

Only a few counts were recorded for this clonotype. The chain combines TRBV30 with TRBJ2-2; 7 nucleotides agree with TRBD2. Losses at the gene ends were 3 bases for V and 4 bases for J; bases not matched to a gene: 5. This CDR3 has 14 residues. CDR1 and CDR2 from the germline V gene are GTSNPN and SVGIG (reference sequence). For the CDR3, the DNA is TGTGCCTGGAGGACTAGCCCTTCCACCGGGGAGCTGTTTTTT. Translation: CAWRTSPSTGELFF.

This clonotype was detected many times. The CDR3 coding sequence is TGTGCCAGCAGCTCTGAAGCGGAAGCTTTCTTT. Translated: CASSSEAEAFF. V is TRBV7-3 and J is TRBJ1-1; no clear D gene. The V gene's germline CDR1 is SGHTA and CDR2 FQGTGA. V was trimmed by 4 bases and J by 8 bases, leaving 8 bases between them. The CDR3 is 11 amino acids.

Ten or more counts support this clonotype. The V gene is TRBV20-1, the J gene TRBJ2-1; 8 bases are shared with TRBD1. Looked up from germline, CDR1 is DFQATT and CDR2 is SNEGSKA (reference sequence). V lost 6 bases to trimming and J lost 4 bases; unmatched junction nucleotides: 11. The CDR3 sequence is 15 residues long. The chain's CDR3 is CSAPSTGGWYNEQFF. CDR3 coding DNA: TGCAGTGCCCCCTCCACAGGGGGTTGGTACAATGAGCAGTTCTTC.

This clonotype was seen at least ten times. This sequence joins TRBV5-6 and TRBJ1-2; 7 bases line up with TRBD1. Losses at the gene ends were 1 base for V and 6 bases for J; bases not matched to a gene: 3. CDR3 size: 13 residues. The germline V gene encodes CDR1 SGHDT and CDR2 YYEEEE. The CDR3 reads CASSLQGVHGYTF. The CDR3 DNA reads as TGTGCCAGCAGCTTGCAGGGGGTCCATGGCTACACCTTC.